This paragraph covers one TCR beta chain sequence. This record belongs to a study of cytomegalovirus exposure and HLA in healthy donors. CDR3 size: 13 residues. V lost 5 bases and J lost 6, with 16 bases in between. The V gene's germline CDR1 is SQVTM and CDR2 ANQGSEA. Libraries were prepared by immunoSEQ multiplex PCR; TCRdb keeps only in-frame clonotypes and omits some of them. The sample records over 60,000 clones, roughly 95% being singletons. The chain has TRBV29-1 and TRBJ1-1; a weak D match, TRBD1 (6 bases). Sequencing input: PBMCs. The clonotype comes from a woman younger than 30 in good health and CMV-seropositive. DNA for the CDR3: TGCAGCGTTTTACATACAGGGTTATCTGAAGCTTTCTTT. It encodes CSVLHTGLSEAFF.